This paragraph covers one T cell receptor beta chain sequence. These data belong to a study of human T cells and chemical hapten exposure. Study-wide background: Per-sample TCR yield variation was attributed mainly to small pooled library volume differences.

Time point denoted: pre-sensitization, week 0. Treatment specified: therapeutic diphenylcyclopropenone sensitization with weekly scalp DPC. Unique molecular identifiers were affixed to discrete cDNA molecules within the library. Under the authors' procedure: The number of TCRs in each sample had a median of about 100,000 and spanned about 23,224 to 690,600. TCRdb passed the RACE reads through MiXCR, listing each CDR3 protein once. TCRdb, not the authors, supplied the V and J calls. The sample records about 74,000 distinct CDR3 sequences, 14% being singletons. V lost 5 bases and J lost 7; bases outside the gene matches: 11. Germline CDR1 SEHNR, CDR2 FQNEAQ (reference sequence). CDR3 length: 15 residues.

J is TRBJ2-1 and V is TRBV7-9, with 7 bases fitting TRBD2. The sequencing here drew on whole blood, taken in connection with sensitization to the hapten diphenylcyclopropenone (DPC). This clonotype was obtained from a woman aged 45-60 years with alopecia areata. Some clones in this sample may be carry-over from other donors' samples. CDR3 sequence (DNA): TGTGCCAGCAGCAACAATCCTTGGCGGGGGAATGAGCAGTTCTTC. Protein: CASSNNPWRGNEQFF.